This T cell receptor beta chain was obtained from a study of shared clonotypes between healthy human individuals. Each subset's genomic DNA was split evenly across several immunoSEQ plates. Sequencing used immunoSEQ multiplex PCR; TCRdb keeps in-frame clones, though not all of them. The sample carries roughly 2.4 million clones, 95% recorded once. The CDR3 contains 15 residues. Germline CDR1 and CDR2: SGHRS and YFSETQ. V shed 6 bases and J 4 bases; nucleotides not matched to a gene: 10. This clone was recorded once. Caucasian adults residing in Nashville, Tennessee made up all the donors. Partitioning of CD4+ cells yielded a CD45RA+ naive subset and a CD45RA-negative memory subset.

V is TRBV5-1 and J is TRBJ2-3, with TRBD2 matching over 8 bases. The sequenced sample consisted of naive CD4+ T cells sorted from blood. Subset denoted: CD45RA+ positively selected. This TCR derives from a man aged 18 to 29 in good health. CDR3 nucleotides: TGCGCCAGCATCGAAAGCGGGAGCCCCGCAGATACGCAGTATTTT. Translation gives CASIESGSPADTQYF.